What follows is one TCR beta chain and its context. What it binds is unknown. This sample was taken from a study of T cell responses to AZD1222 COVID-19 vaccine. Libraries were prepared by immunoSEQ multiplex PCR; TCRdb keeps only in-frame clonotypes and omits some of them. The data contain about 130,000 clones, 89% of them singletons. V lost 2 bases and J lost 4; bases outside the gene matches: 3. Looked up from germline, CDR1 is KGHDR and CDR2 is SFDVKD. The CDR3 extends over 16 amino acids. Findings of the study overall: White British people made up most donors, females outnumbered males, and clonal diversity was possibly underestimated. Across spike, vaccine-associated CD4 TCRs were found, dominant at 160-218 and 743-854.

The source is an adult who received the AZD1222 COVID-19 vaccine. The gene calls are TRBV24-1 and TRBJ2-1; 11 bases are a match to TRBD2. Sequences were derived from peripheral blood, sampled 28 days after the second AZD1222 dose. CDR3 DNA: TGTGCCACCAGTGATTCTAGCGGGGGGCAATACAATGAGCAGTTCTTC. It yields the protein CATSDSSGGQYNEQFF.